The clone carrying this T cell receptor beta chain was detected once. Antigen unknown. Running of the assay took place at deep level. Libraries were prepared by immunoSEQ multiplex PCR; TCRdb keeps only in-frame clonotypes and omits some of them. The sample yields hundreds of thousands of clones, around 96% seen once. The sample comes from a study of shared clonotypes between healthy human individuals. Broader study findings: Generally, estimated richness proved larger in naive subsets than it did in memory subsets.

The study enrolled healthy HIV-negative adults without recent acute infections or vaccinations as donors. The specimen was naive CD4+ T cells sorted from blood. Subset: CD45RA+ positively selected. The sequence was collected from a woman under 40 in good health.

The CDR3 reads CASSNNLAGELFF. The CDR3 region has the DNA TGTGCCAGCAGCAACAACCTTGCCGGGGAGCTGTTTTTT. V and J are TRBV11-2 and TRBJ2-2; no clear D gene. V lost 5 bases, J lost 6 bases, and 10 bases lay in between. The CDR3 extends over 13 amino acids. CDR1 and CDR2 from the germline V gene are SGHAT and FQNNGV. The complete variable domain, with remaining parts taken from reference TRBV11-2 and TRBJ2-2, reads EAGVAQSPRYKIIEKRQSVAFWCNPISGHATLYWYQQILGQGPKLLIQFQNNGVVDDSQLPKDRFSAERLKGVDSTLKIQPAKLEDSAVYLCASSNNLAGELFFGEGSRLTVL.